What follows are 30 T cell receptor beta chains derived from one specimen sequenced in a study of shared clonotypes between healthy human individuals. Sequencing used immunoSEQ multiplex PCR; TCRdb keeps in-frame clones, though not all of them. The repertoire includes millions of clones, around 94% of them detected once, and under 0.15% sits in the top ten. The sample consisted of naive CD4+ T cells sorted from blood. The subset was: CD45RA+ positively selected. The receptor source for this set is a man younger than 35 in good health.

Details on this clone: The sample carries other DNA sequences with the same CDR3. The chain combines TRBV7-9 with TRBJ2-2, with TRBD2 matching over 10 bases. The CDR3 contains 15 residues. V trimming: 1 base; J trimming: 6 bases; junction bases outside the gene matches: 2. Germline assignment: CDR1 SEHNR and CDR2 FQNEAQ (reference sequence). CDR3: CASSLVAGGAGELFF. The CDR3 nucleotides read TGTGCCAGCAGCTTAGTAGCGGGGGGCGCCGGGGAGCTGTTTTTT.

This chain uses TRBV7-2 with TRBJ1-5; TRBD1 is a possible D gene (5 bases). In germline, CDR1 is SGHTA, CDR2 FQGNSA. The V end lost 4 bases, the J end lost 1 base, and 11 bases lay between the germline ends. CDR3 length equals 15 residues. The CDR3 spells CASSSTGGSNQPQHF. CDR3 DNA: TGTGCCAGCAGCTCCACAGGTGGCAGCAATCAGCCCCAGCATTTT.

J is TRBJ2-3 and V is TRBV19; 8 nucleotides line up with TRBD1. After removal of 3 bases from V and 6 bases from J, the junction contained 11 bases not matched to a gene. Germline loops: CDR1 LNHDA, CDR2 SQIVND (reference sequence). The CDR3 extends over 16 amino acids. The CDR3 loop reads CASSMGRTGLRDTQYF. CDR3 DNA: TGTGCCAGTAGTATGGGACGGACAGGGCTTCGGGATACGCAGTATTTT. Filled out from reference TRBV19 and TRBJ2-3, the complete variable domain reads DGGITQSPKYLFRKEGQNVTLSCEQNLNHDAMYWYRQDPGQGLRLIYYSQIVNDFQKGDIAEGYSVSREKKESFPLTVTSAQKNPTAFYLCASSMGRTGLRDTQYFGPGTRLTVL.

V usage is TRBV5-1 and J usage is TRBJ1-1; 11 nucleotides line up with TRBD1. Trimming cost V 3 bases and J 4 bases; bases outside gene matches: 11. This CDR3 is 17 amino acids long. From germline, CDR1 is SGHRS and CDR2 YFSETQ. The DNA of the CDR3 is TGCGCCAGCAGCTCCTGGACAGGGGGCTCGGTCGGCACTGAAGCTTTCTTT. Its translation: CASSSWTGGSVGTEAFF.

Only one count was recorded for this clone. The V gene is TRBV18, the J gene TRBJ2-7; 9 nucleotides match TRBD1. In germline, CDR1 is KGHSH, CDR2 LQKENI. After removal of 3 bases from V and 7 bases from J, the junction contained 10 bases not matched to a gene. The CDR3 runs 15 residues. The CDR3 sequence: CASSPTGTGTAEQYF. In DNA, the CDR3 is TGTGCCAGCTCACCTACCGGGACAGGGACCGCAGAGCAGTACTTC.

The chain combines TRBV29-1 with TRBJ1-1; 9 bases agree with TRBD1. V shed 7 bases, J shed 6 bases, and the junction held 6 bases outside the gene matches. This CDR3 region has 12 residues. The germline gives CDR1 SQVTM, CDR2 ANQGSEA. CDR3 residues: CSARQGEAEAFF. The CDR3 DNA sequence: TGCAGCGCACGACAGGGGGAGGCTGAAGCTTTCTTT.

The rearrangement joins TRBV7-2 to TRBJ1-3; 7 nucleotides agree with TRBD1. Trimming cost V 5 bases and J 1 base; bases outside gene matches: 14. Germline V gene lookup returns CDR1 SGHTA and CDR2 FQGNSA. The CDR3 covers 18 residues. The CDR3: CASSHTYPGQISGNTIYF. CDR3 sequence (DNA): TGTGCCAGCAGCCATACATACCCGGGACAGATTTCTGGAAACACCATATATTTT.

This chain uses TRBV4-3 with TRBJ2-7, with 7 bases identical to TRBD2. Trimming cost V 1 base and J 5 bases; bases outside gene matches: 8. Per the germline V gene, CDR1 is LGHNA and CDR2 is YSLEER. There are 15 residues in the CDR3. CDR3 in DNA: TGCGCCAGCAGCCAAGTTTTCGGGAGGATTAACGAGCAGTACTTC. Translated, it gives CASSQVFGRINEQYF.

This chain connects TRBV19 to TRBJ2-7, with 7 bases matching TRBD2. V lost 3 bases, J lost 7 bases, and 12 bases stayed unmatched. Germline CDR1 LNHDA, CDR2 SQIVND (reference sequence). The CDR3 consists of 15 residues. The CDR3 region is CASSIGPSGAREQYF. For the CDR3, the DNA is TGTGCCAGTAGTATTGGTCCTAGCGGAGCCCGGGAGCAGTACTTC. Variable domain in full (rest from reference TRBV19 and TRBJ2-7): DGGITQSPKYLFRKEGQNVTLSCEQNLNHDAMYWYRQDPGQGLRLIYYSQIVNDFQKGDIAEGYSVSREKKESFPLTVTSAQKNPTAFYLCASSIGPSGAREQYFGPGTRLTVT.

The J gene is TRBJ1-4, the V gene TRBV7-9; 7 nucleotides match TRBD1. The trim removed 4 bases at V and 8 bases at J, leaving 16 bases unmatched. The CDR3 has 17 residues. The germline gives CDR1 SEHNR, CDR2 FQNEAQ (reference sequence). CDR3 in amino acids: CASSSHTGRGRAEKLFF. CDR3 bases: TGTGCCAGCAGCTCCCATACAGGAAGGGGGCGAGCGGAAAAACTGTTTTTT.

J is TRBJ2-5 and V is TRBV30; 7 bases are a match to TRBD1. Germline V gives CDR1 GTSNPN, CDR2 SVGIG (reference sequence). Germline trimming cut 8 bases from V and 2 bases from J; bases unmatched to any gene: 5. The CDR3 length is 12 residues. CDR3 residues: CALGTDQETQYF. DNA for the CDR3: TGTGCCCTCGGGACAGATCAAGAGACCCAGTACTTC.

The genes are TRBV10-1 and TRBJ2-1; D possibly corresponds to TRBD2 (7 bases). The V end was cut by 0 bases, the J end by 3 bases, with 12 bases between. Looked up from germline, CDR1 is WNHNN and CDR2 is SYGVQD (reference sequence). This CDR3 is 16 amino acids long. The chain's CDR3 is CASSESRGGYYNEQFF. DNA of the CDR3: TGCGCCAGCAGTGAGTCGAGGGGGGGATACTACAATGAGCAGTTCTTC.

This chain joins TRBV30 and TRBJ2-5; possible D gene TRBD1, 6 bases. The CDR3 contains 15 residues. Germline V gene lookup returns CDR1 GTSNPN and CDR2 SVGIG (reference sequence). V lost 2 bases and J lost 1, with 14 bases in between. CDR3 nucleotide sequence: TGTGCCTGGAGTTGGGGAAGGGGGACCCAAGAGACCCAGTACTTC. As protein: CAWSWGRGTQETQYF.

This sequence joins TRBV27 and TRBJ1-1; weak D call: TRBD1 (6 bases). Germline-derived CDR1 and CDR2 are MNHEY and SMNVEV (reference sequence). This CDR3 region has 13 residues. The V end was cut by 6 bases, the J end by 1 base, with 9 bases between. CDR3 DNA sequence: TGTGCCAGCAGAGAACAGGGGAACACTGAAGCTTTCTTT. Translated: CASREQGNTEAFF.

The V call is TRBV6-6, the J call TRBJ2-7, with D perhaps matching TRBD1 (6 bases). The germline gives CDR1 MNHNY, CDR2 SVGAGI (reference sequence). The CDR3 totals 13 residues. V was pared by 6 bases and J by 5 bases, with 14 bases between. The chain's CDR3 is CASRNRDADEQYF. DNA for the CDR3: TGTGCCAGCAGAAACAGGGACGCTGACGAGCAGTACTTC.

For this clone: The same CDR3 arises from other DNA sequences in this sample as well. J is TRBJ1-2 and V is TRBV23-1; no definite D call. TRBV23-1 is annotated as an ORF whose role is uncertain. The CDR3 has 13 amino acids. V lost 0 bases to trimming and J lost 5 bases, with 7 bases between them. Written as DNA, the CDR3 is TGCGCCAGCAGTCAATCCGGAGCATATGGCTACACCTTC. Translated, it gives CASSQSGAYGYTF.

The gene calls are TRBV7-9 and TRBJ2-1; tentative D call: TRBD2 (6 bases). CDR3 size: 11 residues. V shed 5 bases and J shed 9 bases, with 8 bases lying between them. CDR1 and CDR2 (germline): SEHNR, FQNEAQ (reference sequence). The chain's CDR3 is CASSAGSEQFF. CDR3 nucleotides: TGTGCCAGCAGCGCGGGGTCTGAGCAGTTCTTC.

The chain recombines TRBV30 with TRBJ2-7; D not certain. The CDR3 covers 12 residues. The ends were cut back, 5 bases at V and 2 bases at J, with 10 bases in the middle. Per germline, CDR1 GTSNPN and CDR2 SVGIG (reference sequence). For the CDR3, the DNA is TGTGCCTGGCCGAGATGGCCCTACGAGCAGTACTTC. As protein: CAWPRWPYEQYF.

The V call is TRBV25-1, the J call TRBJ2-5; TRBD1 agrees at 8 bases. The CDR3 covers 15 residues. Germline V gene sequence: CDR1 MGHDK, CDR2 SYGVNS. After removal of 3 bases from V and 5 bases from J, the junction contained 8 bases not matched to a gene. The CDR3 sequence: CASSDLDRAWETQYF. The CDR3 DNA is TGTGCCAGCAGTGACCTGGACAGGGCCTGGGAGACCCAGTACTTC. Supplemented by reference TRBV25-1 and TRBJ2-5, the full variable domain reads EADIYQTPRYLVIGTGKKITLECSQTMGHDKMYWYQQDPGMELHLIHYSYGVNSTEKGDLSSESTVSRIRTEHFPLTLESARPSHTSQYLCASSDLDRAWETQYFGPGTRLLVL.

Regarding this clone: Within the sample, other DNA sequences also encode this same CDR3. The chain combines TRBV15 with TRBJ2-5; the match to TRBD2 covers 7 bases. Germline loops: CDR1 LNHNV, CDR2 YYDKDF (reference sequence). Losses at the gene ends were 0 bases for V and 5 bases for J; bases not matched to a gene: 6. The CDR3 extends over 15 amino acids. The chain's CDR3 is CATSRDPSGGETQYF. The CDR3 region has the DNA TGTGCCACCAGCAGAGATCCCTCCGGGGGGGAGACCCAGTACTTC.

The rearrangement joins TRBV19 to TRBJ2-1, with D maybe TRBD1 (6 bases). Between the trimmed V and J ends, which lost 0 bases and 0 bases, there was a span of 6 bases. This CDR3 spans 15 amino acids. From germline, CDR1 is LNHDA and CDR2 SQIVND (reference sequence). The CDR3 spells CASSIEQGSYNEQFF. CDR3 DNA sequence: TGTGCCAGTAGTATAGAACAGGGCTCCTACAATGAGCAGTTCTTC.

A remark on this clone: A much larger clone is a single base away; this may be a read error. Other DNA sequences in this specimen translate into the identical CDR3. V usage is TRBV7-9 and J usage is TRBJ1-1; D unresolved. V was trimmed by 1 base and J by 1 base, leaving 4 bases between them. This CDR3 spans 13 amino acids. The germline V gene has CDR1 SEHNR and CDR2 FQNEAQ (reference sequence). Written as DNA, the CDR3 is TGTGCCAGCAGCTTAGAAAGGAACACTGAAGCTTTCTTT. This codes for CASSLERNTEAFF.

The chain is built from TRBV5-4 and TRBJ2-2; 7 bases match TRBD1. The length of the CDR3 is 15 residues. With 4 bases clipped from V and 6 bases from J, the junction kept 9 bases outside the gene matches. Germline V gene lookup returns CDR1 SGHNT and CDR2 YYREEE (reference sequence). Here the CDR3 DNA reads TGTGCCAGCAGCCCCAAGACAGGGTTTGCCGGGGAGCTGTTTTTT. As protein: CASSPKTGFAGELFF. The whole variable domain, filled in from reference TRBV5-4 and TRBJ2-2, reads ETGVTQSPTHLIKTRGQQVTLRCSSQSGHNTVSWYQQALGQGPQFIFQYYREEENGRGNFPPRFSGLQFPNYSSELNVNALELDDSALYLCASSPKTGFAGELFFGEGSRLTVL.

This clone has just one count. Other DNA sequences from this sample encode an identical CDR3 as well. The V and J genes are TRBV5-1 and TRBJ2-5; TRBD2 matches 7 bases. Germline CDR1 reads SGHRS; CDR2 reads YFSETQ. The CDR3 loop spans 14 amino acids. V was clipped by 1 base and J by 5 bases; unmatched bases: 5. Written as DNA, the CDR3 is TGCGCCAGCAGCTTGAGGCAGGGAGGGGAGACCCAGTACTTC. Its translation is CASSLRQGGETQYF.

On this clone: At one end, the junction sequence differs from germline, possibly due to a read error. The chain is built from TRBV30 and TRBJ2-3; 7 positions match TRBD1. The CDR3 consists of 13 residues. Germline-derived CDR1 and CDR2 are GTSNPN and SVGIG (reference sequence). This CDR3 is CAWTGPSTDTQYF. The DNA for the CDR3 is TGTGCATGGACAGGACCAAGCACAGATACGCAGTATTTT.

The V and J genes are TRBV7-9 and TRBJ1-2; D remains ambiguous. The CDR3 is made up of 13 amino acids. The germline gives CDR1 SEHNR, CDR2 FQNEAQ (reference sequence). Trimming pared 7 bases from V and 7 bases from J, leaving 16 bases between. In DNA, the CDR3 is TGTGCCAGCACCAAAACCGGGGAGACTGGCTACACCTTC. This encodes CASTKTGETGYTF.

The chain is built from TRBV11-2 and TRBJ2-1; 8 bases line up with TRBD2. Germline trimming cut 6 bases from V and 5 bases from J; bases unmatched to any gene: 9. Germline V CDR1 and CDR2: SGHAT, FQNNGV. The CDR3 loop spans 15 amino acids. CDR3 sequence reads: CASRHSGKSHNEQFF. The CDR3, as DNA: TGTGCCAGCAGACATAGCGGGAAGTCCCACAATGAGCAGTTCTTC.

The chain links TRBV2 to TRBJ1-2; D perhaps matches TRBD1 (5 bases). This CDR3 region has 11 residues. Trimming cost V 4 bases and J 7 bases, with 7 bases left between them. Germline V gene lookup returns CDR1 SNHLY and CDR2 FYNNEI. Here the CDR3 reads CASSVQGGYTF. In DNA, the CDR3 is TGTGCCAGCAGTGTTCAGGGTGGCTACACCTTC. The full variable domain, its missing parts supplied by reference TRBV2 and TRBJ1-2, is EPEVTQTPSHQVTQMGQEVILRCVPISNHLYFYWYRQILGQKVEFLVSFYNNEISEKSEIFDDQFSVERPDGSNFTLKIRSTKLEDSAMYFCASSVQGGYTFGSGTRLTVV.

The rearrangement joins TRBV6-5 to TRBJ1-1; possibly TRBD1 for D (5 bases). The germline V gene has CDR1 MNHEY and CDR2 SVGAGI. V lost 2 bases and J 3 bases, leaving 10 bases between the germline ends. The CDR3 totals 14 residues. This CDR3 is CASSYGGFDTEAFF. The CDR3 bases are TGTGCCAGCAGTTACGGGGGATTTGACACTGAAGCTTTCTTT.

This clone was found once. V is TRBV9 and J is TRBJ2-1; D not resolved. V dropped 0 bases and J dropped 0 bases, with 7 bases sitting between them. CDR1 is SGDLS and CDR2 is YYNGEE in the germline V gene. The CDR3 length is 15 residues. Here the CDR3 DNA reads TGTGCCAGCAGCGTAGCTTTGAGCTCCTACAATGAGCAGTTCTTC. Encoded protein: CASSVALSSYNEQFF.